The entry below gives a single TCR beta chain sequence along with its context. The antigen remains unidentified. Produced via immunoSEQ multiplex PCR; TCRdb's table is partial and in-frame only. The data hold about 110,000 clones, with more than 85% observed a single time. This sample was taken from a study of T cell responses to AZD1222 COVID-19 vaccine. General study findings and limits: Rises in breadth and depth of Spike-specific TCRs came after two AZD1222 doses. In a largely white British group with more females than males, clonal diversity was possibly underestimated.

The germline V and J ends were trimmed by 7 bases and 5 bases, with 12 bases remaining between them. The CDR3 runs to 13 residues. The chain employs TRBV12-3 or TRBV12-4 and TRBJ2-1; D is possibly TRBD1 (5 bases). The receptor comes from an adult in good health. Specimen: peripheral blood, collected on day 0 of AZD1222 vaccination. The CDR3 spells CASTADSHNEQFF. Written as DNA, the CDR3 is TGTGCCAGCACCGCAGACAGCCACAATGAGCAGTTCTTC.